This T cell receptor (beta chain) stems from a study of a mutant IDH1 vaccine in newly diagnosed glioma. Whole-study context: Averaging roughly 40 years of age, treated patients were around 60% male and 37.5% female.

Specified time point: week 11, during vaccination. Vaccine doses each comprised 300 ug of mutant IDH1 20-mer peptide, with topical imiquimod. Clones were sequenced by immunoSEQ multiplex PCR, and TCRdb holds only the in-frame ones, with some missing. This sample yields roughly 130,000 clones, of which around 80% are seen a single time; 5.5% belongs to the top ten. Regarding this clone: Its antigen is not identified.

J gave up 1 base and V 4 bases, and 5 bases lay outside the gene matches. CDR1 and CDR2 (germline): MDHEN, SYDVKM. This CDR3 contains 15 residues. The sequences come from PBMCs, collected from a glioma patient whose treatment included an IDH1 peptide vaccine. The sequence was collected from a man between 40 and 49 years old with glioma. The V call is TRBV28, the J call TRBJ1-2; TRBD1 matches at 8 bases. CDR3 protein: CASSSGGSVNYGYTF. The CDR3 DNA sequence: TGTGCCAGCAGTTCAGGGGGCTCGGTTAACTATGGCTACACCTTC.